The T cell receptor beta chain under discussion was sequenced for a study of T cells after yellow fever vaccination. For the study at large: The authors prepared low-cell-number fractions using SMART-Seq v4 Ultra Low Input.

This clonotype came up a few times. Antigen specificity is unknown. TCRdb passed the 5' RACE reads through MiXCR, listing each CDR3 protein once. In the table there are 250,000 to 400,000 distinct CDR3 sequences, over 3.5% of which are singletons. Study results and limitations: The bulk population could contribute abundant contaminating clonotypes to FACS-sorted repertoires. The CD4 and CD8 compartments had a small share of their clonotypes in common. Detected again after the booster were most primary-vaccination clones, at almost 97% CD4 and more than 70% CD8.

This TCR came from a man aged 18 to 35 who received the YFV17D yellow fever vaccine. The input for sequencing was PBMCs, taken 5 days after the yellow fever booster vaccination.

The chain's CDR3 is CASSQSAGGLEQFF. CDR3 DNA: TGTGCCAGCAGCCAGTCAGCGGGGGGCTTGGAGCAGTTCTTC. The chain carries TRBV4-2 and TRBJ2-1; the match to TRBD2 covers 9 bases. Losses at the gene ends were 3 bases for V and 10 bases for J; bases not matched to a gene: 7. The CDR3 consists of 14 residues. The germline gives CDR1 LGHNA, CDR2 YNFKEQ.